The sequence of this T cell receptor beta chain was determined in a study of CXCR3-negative and CXCR3-positive naive CD8 T cells. Points from the study as a whole: More hydrophobic TRB CDR3s were found in CXCR3-positive naive cells than in CXCR3-negative naive cells.

Preparation of TRB cDNA libraries relied on 5' RACE carrying UMI labels. TCRdb re-analyzed the 5' RACE reads; it lists each CDR3 protein once, without DNA. Found here are tens of thousands of distinct CDR3 sequences; the top ten clones hold 0.53%. The germline gives CDR1 SNHLY, CDR2 FYNNEI. The CDR3 is 15 residues long. As regards this clonotype: Antigen specificity is unknown.

The V call is TRBV2, the J call TRBJ2-7; TCRdb names TRBD1, which stays unverified in the absence of DNA. This TCR came from a human donor in good health. Some clones in this sample may be carry-over from other donors' samples. Sequenced sample: naive CXCR3+ CD8+ T cells from blood. Subset given: CD45RO-CCR7+CD27+CD95- naive CD8+ T cells expressing CXCR3 (TNR3+). CDR3: CASRDNRDESYEQYF.